The clone carrying this T cell receptor beta chain has just one count. The CDR3 loop spans 15 amino acids. Germline V lookup: CDR1 LNHDA, CDR2 SQIVND (reference sequence). V lost 6 bases to trimming and J lost 0 bases, with 15 bases between them. Generated by immunoSEQ multiplex PCR, the TCRdb table keeps only in-frame clones and is missing some. The table has tens of thousands of clones, over 75% seen once. The data were taken from a study of blood T cell repertoires in COVID-19. The V call is TRBV19, the J call TRBJ2-7; weak D call: TRBD1 (6 bases). The sequencing input was peripheral blood. The TCR comes from a man older than 75 with acute or convalescent COVID-19. The CDR3 here is CASRAQGTISYEQYF. In DNA, the CDR3 is TGTGCCAGTAGGGCACAGGGTACGATCTCCTACGAGCAGTACTTC.